These T cell receptor beta chains were read from a single sample in a study of shared clonotypes between healthy human individuals. Profiling relied on immunoSEQ multiplex PCR, and the TCRdb table lists in-frame clones only, not all of them. Among 550,000 to 650,000 clones, approximately 96% were seen once, and the ten largest hold roughly 0.1%. The sample taken for sequencing was naive CD8+ T cells sorted from blood. These receptors all stem from a young woman in good health. CDR3s include the opening cysteine and the closing phenylalanine or tryptophan. The order of the fields is J gene, V gene, CDR3 protein.

TRBJ2-7 | TRBV27 | CASSFVPGEQYF
TRBJ2-7 | TRBV11-1 | CASSGGTGLYEQYF
TRBJ1-4 | TRBV4-1 | CASSQVGGTEKLFF
TRBJ2-1 | TRBV11-2 | CASSLVTGGPYNEQFF
TRBJ2-1 | TRBV5-1 | CASSLGASPEQFF
TRBJ1-1 | TRBV27 | CASSQTWGMNTEAFF
TRBJ1-5 | TRBV5-6 | CASSPFGGQPQHF
TRBJ2-7 | TRBV7-9 | CASSPPGTVGEQYF
TRBJ2-3 | TRBV4-1 | CASSHTGTSGFRGTDTQYF
TRBJ2-7 | TRBV7-3 | CASSLSATVEQYF
TRBJ1-3 | TRBV4-1 | CASSQVRGAGNTIYF
TRBJ2-3 | TRBV9 | CASSVGPVPGIDSTDTQYF
. | TRBV27 | CASSLSVALETGRYEQYF
TRBJ2-2 | TRBV19 | CASLQSTGELFF
TRBJ2-2 | TRBV28 | CASSLYRGLTGELFF
TRBJ2-7 | TRBV11-2 | CASSSGLAGNEQYF
TRBJ2-1 | TRBV30 | CAWRPTSYNEQFF
TRBJ2-5 | TRBV6-1 | CASSDWEQGGKTQYF
TRBJ2-1 | TRBV28 | CASSLLGTSGYNEQFF
TRBJ2-1 | TRBV7-9 | CASSLLAGRGNEQFF
TRBJ1-1 | TRBV12-5 | CASGLAGLAEAFF
TRBJ2-1 | TRBV28 | CASSRGVAYNEQFF
TRBJ2-7 | TRBV9 | CASSAQGAGEQYF
TRBJ2-2 | TRBV19 | CASSIGLIGELFF
TRBJ1-3 | TRBV6-5 | CASSYSEGYSGNTIYF
TRBJ2-7 | TRBV27 | CASSPNPGEQYF
TRBJ1-5 | TRBV9 | CASSVAGGDQPQHF
TRBJ2-5 | TRBV5-4 | CASSQGGLGTGKETQYF
TRBJ2-2 | TRBV9 | CASSSRLAGNTGELFF
TRBJ2-6 | TRBV7-9 | CASSLAHLGANVLTF
TRBJ2-7 | TRBV6-1 | CATGRTGNPYEQYF
TRBJ2-7 | TRBV18 | CASSPRGSREQYF
TRBJ2-1 | TRBV4-1 | CASSQAALAGFNEQFF
TRBJ2-1 | TRBV13 | CASSPGLAGVKEQFF
TRBJ2-7 | TRBV6-5 | CASSYSGAGGRYEQYF
TRBJ2-7 | TRBV7-9 | CASSLTDSYEQYF
TRBJ2-2 | TRBV5-8 | CASSLHGELFF
TRBJ1-6 | TRBV5-6 | CASSLWGGNSPLHF
TRBJ2-3 | TRBV20-1 | CSVDTTDTQYF
TRBJ1-5 | TRBV9 | CASSPGDNQPQHF
TRBJ2-7 | TRBV19 | CASSIGDFANYEQYF
TRBJ2-6 | TRBV29-1 | CSVAEVFAGANVLTF
TRBJ1-1 | TRBV14 | CASSDEAYLNTEAFF
TRBJ2-7 | TRBV28 | CASSLSWTGGYEQYF
TRBJ1-4 | TRBV7-2 | CASSFGQGPLTNEKLFF
TRBJ2-7 | TRBV5-5 | CASSLSGGDIYEQYF
TRBJ2-1 | TRBV28 | CASSNGTIDYYNEQFF
TRBJ1-2 | TRBV28 | CASSSNYGYTF
TRBJ2-2 | TRBV6-1 | CASSEMNTGELFF
TRBJ2-5 | TRBV6-5 | CASSSTSGTGETQYF
TRBJ2-2 | TRBV7-2 | CASSPGTSLIYSGELFF
TRBJ1-5 | TRBV10-2 | CASSESDPWWPQHF
TRBJ1-4 | TRBV27 | CASSVTGGNEKLFF
TRBJ1-5 | TRBV9 | CASSVGGGGNQPQHF
TRBJ2-1 | TRBV7-9 | CASSSPGSLSDEQFF
TRBJ2-2 | TRBV28 | CASSLDKPGLPNTGELFF
TRBJ2-3 | TRBV9 | CASNPRLAGDTDTQYF
TRBJ2-1 | TRBV2 | CASSSVGRFNEQFF
TRBJ2-7 | TRBV7-9 | CASSLVLGANYEQYF